A selection of T cell receptor beta chains follows, all from one sample in a study of OX40 agonist ivuxolimab in advanced cancers. Clones were read by immunoSEQ multiplex PCR, and TCRdb kept only the in-frame ones, dropping some. The table lists approximately 110,000 clones, 85% to 95% of them singletons. Sequenced here: CD4+ or CD8+ T cells sorted from blood, sampled in a trial of the OX40 agonist ivuxolimab. The receptors come from an adult with an advanced solid tumor such as melanoma, head and neck, liver or kidney cancer. The CDR3 runs from the conserved cysteine through the conserved F or W. The D gene is left open where the match is weak. Clone size appears in some rows only: once, few, many, or a class for an expanded clone.

>TRBJ2-7|NA|15|TRBV7-3|TRBD1
CASSLEGQGISEQYF
>TRBJ1-2|NA|14|TRBV6-5|NA
CASSYSGPNYGYTF
>TRBJ2-7|NA|13|TRBV29-1|NA
CSVEGDKTYEQYF
>TRBJ1-3|NA|15|TRBV6-6|NA
CASSFGTGSGNTIYF
>TRBJ1-3|NA|20|TRBV4-1|TRBD1
CASSQDRGQGGVVSGNTIYF
>TRBJ2-7|once|13|TRBV28|NA
CASSLMGAPEQYF
>TRBJ2-2|once|16|TRBV18|TRBD1
CASSPPTGRNTGELFF
>TRBJ2-1|NA|17|TRBV2|TRBD2
CASSPGTSGRSYNEQFF
>TRBJ2-3|NA|15|TRBV2|TRBD2
CASSRAGVSTDTQYF
>TRBJ2-3|NA|13|TRBV11-3|NA
CASSFTAGDTQYF
>TRBJ2-5|NA|15|TRBV6-4|TRBD2
CASSYRAGEGETQYF
>TRBJ1-1|NA|14|TRBV7-9|TRBD1
CASSSGGQRAEAFF
>TRBJ2-7|NA|12|TRBV10-3|NA
CAITGEGDEQYF
>TRBJ2-2|NA|13|TRBV7-3|NA
CASRGTYTGELFF
>TRBJ2-1|NA|13|TRBV6-5|NA
CASSLWGDNEQFF
>TRBJ1-1|NA|11|TRBV29-1|TRBD1
CSVGGDRGAFF
>TRBJ2-7|NA|16|TRBV4-2|NA
CASSQGAGLGDYEQYF
>TRBJ1-5|NA|15|TRBV5-1|NA
CASSAEGGSNQPQHF
>TRBJ2-1|NA|11|TRBV20-1|TRBD2
CSARPGGEQFF
>TRBJ2-7|NA|14|TRBV7-6|NA
CASSLDTGTQEQYF
>TRBJ2-7|NA|13|TRBV6-6|NA
CASNDRRSYEQYF
>TRBJ2-7|few|15|TRBV15|TRBD1
CATSRDPTGVDEQYF
>TRBJ2-6|NA|17|TRBV10-3|TRBD1
CAISRDRVAAGANVLTF
>TRBJ2-1|NA|15|TRBV5-1|TRBD2
CASRTTSGVYNEQFF
>TRBJ1-1|NA|15|TRBV7-9|NA
CASSKRTGPNTEAFF
>NA|NA|14|TRBV5-4|NA
CASSLAGSPYEQYF
>TRBJ1-1|once|12|TRBV13|NA
CASSGEGDEAFF
>TRBJ1-3|NA|16|TRBV28|NA
CASSLAGQSSGNTIYF
>TRBJ2-1|NA|16|TRBV18|TRBD2
CASSPPASGREDEQFF
>TRBJ1-5|NA|13|TRBV18|TRBD1
CASSPTGDQPQHF
>TRBJ1-2|NA|12|TRBV15|NA
CATSRESYGYTF
>TRBJ1-1|NA|14|TRBV6-1|NA
CASSEYGLNTEAFF
>TRBJ2-7|NA|13|TRBV7-9|TRBD1
CASSFQGVYEQYF
>TRBJ1-1|NA|13|TRBV28|NA
CASNDVIQDEAFF
>TRBJ1-2|NA|12|TRBV6-5|NA
CASRTDLYGYTF
>TRBJ1-1|once|12|TRBV11-2|NA
CASSLRGTEAFF
>TRBJ2-7|NA|14|TRBV9|TRBD1
CASSTTGQGYEQYF
>TRBJ2-5|NA|15|TRBV7-2|NA
CASSLDGGTQETQYF
>TRBJ2-1|NA|15|TRBV7-7|TRBD2
CASSLELAGRNEQFF
>TRBJ2-1|NA|17|TRBV9|NA
CASSATVPLSSYNEQFF
>TRBJ2-7|NA|13|TRBV29-1|TRBD2
CSVGTSGTGEQYF
>TRBJ1-2|NA|15|TRBV6-1|NA
CASVSNRVANYGYTF
>TRBJ2-7|few|13|TRBV5-4|TRBD1
CASSLQGAYEQYF
>TRBJ1-2|NA|16|TRBV4-2|NA
CASSQVIGTTNYGYTF
>TRBJ2-3|NA|16|TRBV7-3|TRBD1
CASSLRATGGTDTQYF
>TRBJ1-1|NA|13|TRBV6-6|NA
CASSLDEITEAFF
>TRBJ2-7|few|16|TRBV4-2|NA
CASSQSGTANSYEQYF
>TRBJ2-2|NA|18|TRBV7-9|NA
CASSFFPGSGANTGELFF
>TRBJ2-5|NA|18|TRBV28|TRBD2
CASSLAGLAGGSVETQYF
>TRBJ2-1|NA|16|TRBV19|TRBD2
CASSPTPGLGDNEQFF
>TRBJ2-7|NA|11|TRBV30|TRBD1
CAWSSGGGRYF
>TRBJ2-7|NA|15|TRBV7-9|NA
CATSHPQDSSYEQYF
>TRBJ1-2|NA|14|TRBV5-4|TRBD1
CASSLGQGAWGYTF
>TRBJ2-7|NA|14|TRBV7-2|NA
CASSLGTMGYEQYF